The rows below give T cell receptor beta chains drawn from one sample of a study of cytomegalovirus exposure and HLA in healthy donors. TCRdb's table, derived via immunoSEQ multiplex PCR, lists solely in-frame clones and lacks some. The data hold about 89,000 clones, with approximately 63% observed a single time. Sequencing was performed on PBMCs. The receptors were sampled from a woman aged 25-40 years in good health and CMV-seronegative. Each CDR3 is given with its conserved first and last residue. Size is omitted from some rows. Given values are once, few, many or a class for expanded clones.

clone_size v_call cdr3_aa
. TRBV7-9 CASRWTGGYEQYF
. TRBV19 CASSTRAGTEAFF
. TRBV10-3 CAISTGTGESGANVLTF
. TRBV27 CASRLPGTYNEQFF
. TRBV19 CASSSTGPRNYGYTF
many TRBV12-5 CASGMGTGNEQYF
. TRBV7-6 CASSLYERETSSYNEQFF
. TRBV5-1 CASRMADSSGNTIYF
few TRBV7-6 CASSLAGTGTDGYTF
. TRBV7-8 CASRYRGDQPQHF
few TRBV10-3 CAISPGSLNTEAFF
. TRBV10-1 CASSKLAGGPNEQFF
few TRBV4-3 CASSQDRQNTEAFF
. TRBV10-2 CASAQGPGYTF
. TRBV6-5 CAAGGGPSYNEQFF
. TRBV5-8 CASSLARTGRGNQPQHF
few TRBV27 CASTSGGGDEQFF
. TRBV21-1 CASSRDRPNEQYF
. TRBV29-1 CSVATGYTGELFF
. TRBV15 CATSRDRAGQPQHF
few TRBV7-9 CARSPTPGSEAFF
. TRBV14 CASSRLQGQETQYF
once TRBV25-1 CASSRTSGYEQYF
once TRBV27 CASRKRESSYEQYF
. TRBV11-2 CASSPGQGNWREQYF
. TRBV28 CASSLRAGVDTQYF
. TRBV7-9 CASSPTGPHYEQYF
. TRBV11-2 CASSLGGGNQPQHF
. TRBV28 CASSYVDKKETQYF
. TRBV6-5 CASIRQNPYEQYF
. TRBV28 CASSQSPGGMSNQPQHF
. TRBV7-6 CASSPQIGQGANQPQHF
few TRBV30 CAWAKGQQYGGYTF
. TRBV27 CASRPGQGSYYGYTF
once TRBV19 CASSIGWMRATEAFF
few TRBV11-2 CASSLVGGGAGANVLTF
. TRBV4-3 CASSQRLAGMNTGELFF
few TRBV6-1 CASSEYHRQGGNTIYF
few TRBV16 CASSDRDRVPQETQYF
. TRBV6-1 CASSPGTGAYGYTF
. TRBV2 CASTRAVNIQYF
. TRBV5-1 CASSLNSGTGELFF
. TRBV7-9 CASSLKGAFTEAFF
. TRBV5-1 CASSATGGGETQYF
. TRBV5-1 CASSFIDNEQFF
. TRBV2 CASLRGGYTF
. TRBV5-1 CASSGGQVSYGYTF
. TRBV4-2 CASSQGRTGQGSNQPQHF
. TRBV29-1 CSAPWRGARGEAFF
. TRBV4-1 CASSSQGVSYEQYF
. TRBV6-4 CASRGTGVQPQHF
. TRBV10-1 CASSRGVWGNEQFF
. TRBV10-1 CASSGSVNGQAQYF